The 16 T cell receptor beta chains listed next were all sequenced from one sample in a study of blood T cell repertoires in COVID-19. TCRdb's copy holds only in-frame clones and misses some; the assay was immunoSEQ multiplex PCR. The table lists approximately 200,000 clones, about 85% of them singletons. The sample consisted of PBMCs or T cells enriched from blood (not recorded which). Receptors were obtained from a woman under 40 who had recovered from COVID-19.

This clone was found a few times. The chain has TRBV12-3 or TRBV12-4 and TRBJ1-1; D remains ambiguous. V lost 1 base, J lost 7 bases, and 7 bases lay in between. This CDR3 spans 12 amino acids. The CDR3 spells CASSLGVVEAFF. Written as DNA, the CDR3 is TGTGCCAGCAGTTTAGGTGTCGTTGAAGCTTTCTTT.

V usage is TRBV5-1 and J usage is TRBJ1-2, with D maybe TRBD1 (5 bases). V was shortened by 2 bases and J by 3 bases, with 11 bases between the two germline ends. Looked up from germline, CDR1 is SGHRS and CDR2 is YFSETQ. This CDR3 spans 14 amino acids. The CDR3 sequence is CASSFAGQDYGYTF. For the CDR3, the DNA is TGCGCCAGCAGCTTCGCGGGGCAGGACTATGGCTACACCTTC.

This clone was counted a single time. The chain carries TRBV11-1 and TRBJ2-3; possible D gene TRBD1, 5 bases. The CDR3 loop spans 15 amino acids. Trimming left V 5 bases short and J 2 bases short, with 14 bases between. Per germline, CDR1 SGHAT and CDR2 FQDESV (reference sequence). The CDR3 loop is CASSLWTTTTDTQYF. The CDR3 DNA reads as TGTGCCAGCAGCCTTTGGACAACGACCACAGATACGCAGTATTTT.

This sequence joins TRBV5-1 and TRBJ1-1, with 9 bases lining up with TRBD1. CDR3 length equals 17 residues. Unmatched junction bases numbered 14, after V lost 4 bases and J lost 4 bases. Germline V gene sequence: CDR1 SGHRS, CDR2 YFSETQ. CDR3 DNA sequence: TGCGCCAGCAGCCGATATCTACAGGGGGCGAAGAGCACTGAAGCTTTCTTT. This gives the protein CASSRYLQGAKSTEAFF.

The J gene is TRBJ2-7, the V gene TRBV7-2; 10 bases are shared with TRBD2. Germline V gives CDR1 SGHTA, CDR2 FQGNSA. This CDR3 contains 15 residues. V lost 3 bases, J lost 0 bases, and 2 bases stayed unmatched. CDR3 sequence (DNA): TGTGCCAGCAGCTTTGGACTAGCGGTCTCCTACGAGCAGTACTTC. Its protein product is CASSFGLAVSYEQYF.

The chain's CDR3 is CASSPRTSDYNEQFF. The DNA for the CDR3 is TGTGCCAGCAGCCCCCGGACTAGCGACTACAATGAGCAGTTCTTC. This sequence joins TRBV7-3 and TRBJ2-1; TRBD2 agrees at 9 bases. The CDR3 has 15 residues. The junction had 5 bases not matched to a gene; V was cut back by 5 bases and J by 3 bases. CDR1 SGHTA and CDR2 FQGTGA come from the germline V gene.

Remarks on this clone: The germline gene is not matched at one end of the junction; a read error may be the cause. The chain uses TRBV7-3 and TRBJ1-1, with 7 positions matching TRBD1. The CDR3 contains 16 residues. CDR1 and CDR2 (germline): SGHTA, FQGTGA. CDR3 loop: CASSLTGVGANTEAFF. CDR3 coding DNA: TGTGCCAGCAGTTTAACAGGGGTGGGGGCGAACACTGAAGCTTTCTTT.

V usage is TRBV6-6 and J usage is TRBJ2-1; 10 nucleotides match TRBD1. Germline assignment: CDR1 MNHNY and CDR2 SVGAGI (reference sequence). V was pared by 4 bases and J by 8 bases, with 8 bases of the junction left unmatched. The CDR3 contains 15 residues. The CDR3 loop is CASSFSGTGVDEQFF. The DNA for the CDR3 is TGTGCCAGCAGTTTTTCCGGGACAGGGGTAGATGAGCAGTTCTTC.

V and J are TRBV24-1 and TRBJ2-4, with no clear D. The CDR3 spans 16 residues. V lost 2 bases and J 0 bases, leaving 10 bases between the germline ends. Per the germline V gene, CDR1 is KGHDR and CDR2 is SFDVKD. The CDR3 DNA follows: TGTGCCACCAGTGATTCACGGGTGGGAGCCAAAAACATTCAGTACTTC. It specifies CATSDSRVGAKNIQYF.

The chain is built from TRBV7-9 and TRBJ1-6; D gene ambiguous. Germline assignment: CDR1 SEHNR and CDR2 FQNEAQ (reference sequence). V dropped 3 bases and J dropped 5 bases, with 2 bases sitting between them. The CDR3 runs to 12 residues. CDR3 sequence reads: CASSFNNSPLHF. CDR3 nucleotides: TGTGCCAGCAGCTTTAATAATTCACCCCTCCACTTT.

The chain uses TRBV19 and TRBJ2-7; D unclear. The V end lost 5 bases, the J end lost 0 bases, and 8 bases lay between the germline ends. CDR3 size: 13 residues. Germline-derived CDR1 and CDR2 are LNHDA and SQIVND (reference sequence). The CDR3 region is CASSAGGSYEQYF. CDR3 DNA: TGTGCCAGTAGTGCCGGTGGCTCCTACGAGCAGTACTTC.

V gene TRBV11-2 combines with J gene TRBJ2-3; TRBD1 matches at 7 bases. The CDR3 is made up of 14 amino acids. Trimming at V came to 1 base and at J to 5 bases, leaving 3 bases not matched to a gene. CDR1 and CDR2 (germline): SGHAT, FQNNGV. In DNA, the CDR3 is TGTGCCAGCAGCTTAGGGACAGGCAGAGATACGCAGTATTTT. This gives the protein CASSLGTGRDTQYF.

The chain couples TRBV6-5 to TRBJ1-3; D remains ambiguous. CDR3 length: 14 amino acids. Germline CDR1 MNHEY, CDR2 SVGAGI. V lost 6 bases and J 4 bases, leaving 13 bases between the germline ends. The CDR3 DNA follows: TGTGCCAGCAGAACCTCGGGGTCAGGAAACACCATATATTTT. It codes for CASRTSGSGNTIYF.

The CDR3 DNA reads as TGTGCCAGCAGCTTAGAGGCCGGGGGTCAGCCCCAGCATTTT. Amino acids: CASSLEAGGQPQHF. The chain is built from TRBV7-9 and TRBJ1-5, with a weak D call TRBD1 (5 bases). Per the germline V gene, CDR1 is SEHNR and CDR2 is FQNEAQ (reference sequence). Trimming cost V 1 base and J 6 bases, with 10 bases left between them. CDR3 length equals 14 residues.

The rearrangement joins TRBV29-1 to TRBJ2-1; 11 bases line up with TRBD1. The V gene end was trimmed by 4 bases and the J gene end by 12 bases; junction bases not matched to a gene: 5. Germline-derived CDR1 and CDR2 are SQVTM and ANQGSEA. This CDR3 has 12 amino acids. The CDR3 region is CSVVGQGAAQFF. Written as DNA, the CDR3 is TGCAGCGTTGTCGGACAGGGGGCTGCGCAGTTCTTC.

This clone was picked up one time. The genes are TRBV6-2 or TRBV6-3 and TRBJ2-7, with TRBD2 identical over 8 bases. After removal of 3 bases from V and 2 bases from J, the junction contained 6 bases not matched to a gene. CDR1 is MNHEY, CDR2 SVGEGT, per germline. This CDR3 is built from 15 residues. The CDR3, as DNA: TGTGCCAGCAGTTATGTGCGGGAGGTCCCCTACGAGCAGTACTTC. Residues: CASSYVREVPYEQYF.